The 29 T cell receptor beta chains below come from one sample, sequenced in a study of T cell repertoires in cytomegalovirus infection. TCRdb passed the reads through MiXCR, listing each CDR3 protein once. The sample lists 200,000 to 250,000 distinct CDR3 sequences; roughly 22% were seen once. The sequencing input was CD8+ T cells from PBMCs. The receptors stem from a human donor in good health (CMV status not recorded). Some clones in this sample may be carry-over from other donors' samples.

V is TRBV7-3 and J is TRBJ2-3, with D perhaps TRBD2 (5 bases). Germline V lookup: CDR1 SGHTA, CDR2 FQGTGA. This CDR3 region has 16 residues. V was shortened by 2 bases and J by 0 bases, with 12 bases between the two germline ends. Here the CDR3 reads CASSLEGASSTDTQYF. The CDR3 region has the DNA TGTGCCAGCAGCTTAGAGGGCGCTTCTAGCACAGATACGCAGTATTTT.

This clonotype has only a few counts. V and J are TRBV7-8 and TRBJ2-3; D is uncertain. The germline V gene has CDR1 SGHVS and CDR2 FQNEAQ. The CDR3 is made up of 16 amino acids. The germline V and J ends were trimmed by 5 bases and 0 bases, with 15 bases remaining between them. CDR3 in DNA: TGTGCCAGCAGCCCCTCTCCGCGCGTGAGCACAGATACGCAGTATTTT. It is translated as CASSPSPRVSTDTQYF.

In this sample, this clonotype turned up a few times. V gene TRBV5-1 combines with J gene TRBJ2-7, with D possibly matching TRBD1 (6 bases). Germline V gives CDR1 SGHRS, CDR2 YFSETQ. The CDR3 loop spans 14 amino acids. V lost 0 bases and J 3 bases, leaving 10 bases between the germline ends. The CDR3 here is CASSLEQGYYEQYF. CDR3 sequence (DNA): TGCGCCAGCAGCTTGGAACAGGGCTACTACGAGCAGTACTTC.

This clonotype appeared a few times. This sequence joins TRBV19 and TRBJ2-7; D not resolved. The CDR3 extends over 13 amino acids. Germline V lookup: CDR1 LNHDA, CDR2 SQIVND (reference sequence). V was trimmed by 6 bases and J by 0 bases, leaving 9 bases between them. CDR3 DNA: TGTGCCAGTAGCAGGTCCCACTCCTACGAGCAGTACTTC. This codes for CASSRSHSYEQYF.

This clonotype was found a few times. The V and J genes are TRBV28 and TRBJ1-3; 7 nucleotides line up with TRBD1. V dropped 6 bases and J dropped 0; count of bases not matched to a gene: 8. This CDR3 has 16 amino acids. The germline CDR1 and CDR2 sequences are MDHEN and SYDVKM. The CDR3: CASSRTGQSSGNTIYF. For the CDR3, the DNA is TGTGCCAGCAGCAGGACAGGCCAGAGCTCTGGAAACACCATATATTTT.

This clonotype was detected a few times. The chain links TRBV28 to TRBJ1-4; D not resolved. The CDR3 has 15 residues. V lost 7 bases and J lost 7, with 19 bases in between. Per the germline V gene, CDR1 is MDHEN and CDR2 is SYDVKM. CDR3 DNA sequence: TGTGCCAGCAATTTTCGCACCTATCGAGGTGAAAAACTGTTTTTT. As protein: CASNFRTYRGEKLFF. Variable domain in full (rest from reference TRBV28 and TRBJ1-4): DVKVTQSSRYLVKRTGEKVFLECVQDMDHENMFWYRQDPGLGLRLIYFSYDVKMKEKGDIPEGYSVSREKKERFSLILESASTNQTSMYLCASNFRTYRGEKLFFGSGTQLSVL.

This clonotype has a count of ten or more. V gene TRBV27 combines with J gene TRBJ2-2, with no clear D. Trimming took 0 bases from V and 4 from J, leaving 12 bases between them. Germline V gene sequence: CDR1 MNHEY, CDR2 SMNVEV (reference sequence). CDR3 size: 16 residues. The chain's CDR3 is CASSLSRRGATGELFF. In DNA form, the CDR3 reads TGTGCCAGCAGTTTATCTCGCAGAGGAGCCACCGGGGAGCTGTTTTTT.

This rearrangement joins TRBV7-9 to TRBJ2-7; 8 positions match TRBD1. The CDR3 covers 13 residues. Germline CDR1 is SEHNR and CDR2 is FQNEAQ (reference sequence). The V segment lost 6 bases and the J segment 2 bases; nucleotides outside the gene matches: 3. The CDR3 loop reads CASRQTGAYEQYF. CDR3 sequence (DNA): TGTGCCAGCAGGCAGACAGGGGCCTACGAGCAGTACTTC.

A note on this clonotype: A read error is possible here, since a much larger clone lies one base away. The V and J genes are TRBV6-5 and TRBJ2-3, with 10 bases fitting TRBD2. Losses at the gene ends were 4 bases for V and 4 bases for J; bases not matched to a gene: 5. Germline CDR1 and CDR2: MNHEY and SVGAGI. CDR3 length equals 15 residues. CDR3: CASSFQRGGADTQYF. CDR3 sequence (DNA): TGTGCCAGCAGTTTCCAGCGGGGGGGCGCAGATACGCAGTATTTT.

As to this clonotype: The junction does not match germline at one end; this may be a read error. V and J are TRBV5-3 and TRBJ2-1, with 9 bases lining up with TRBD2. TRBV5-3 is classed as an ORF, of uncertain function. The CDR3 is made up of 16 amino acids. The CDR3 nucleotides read TGTGCCAGCAGCTTAAGAGCGGGGGGATCCTACAATGAGCAGTTCTTC. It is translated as CASSLRAGGSYNEQFF.

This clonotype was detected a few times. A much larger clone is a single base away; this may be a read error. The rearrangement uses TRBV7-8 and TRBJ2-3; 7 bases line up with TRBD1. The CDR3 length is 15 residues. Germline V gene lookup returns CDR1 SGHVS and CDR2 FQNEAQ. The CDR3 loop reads CVSSSTDRRPDTQYF. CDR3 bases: TGTGTCAGCAGCTCCACGGACAGGCGCCCAGATACGCAGTATTTT.

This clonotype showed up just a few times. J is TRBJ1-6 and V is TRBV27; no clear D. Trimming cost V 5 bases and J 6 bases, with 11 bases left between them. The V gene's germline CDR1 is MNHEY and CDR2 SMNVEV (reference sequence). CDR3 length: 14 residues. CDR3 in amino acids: CASSLPATNSPLHF. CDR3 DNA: TGTGCCAGCAGTCTCCCGGCCACTAATTCACCCCTCCACTTT.

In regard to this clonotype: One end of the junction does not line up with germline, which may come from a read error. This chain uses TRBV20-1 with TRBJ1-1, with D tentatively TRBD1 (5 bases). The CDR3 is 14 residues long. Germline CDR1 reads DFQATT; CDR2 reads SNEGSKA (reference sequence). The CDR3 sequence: CSARDEAGGTVAFF. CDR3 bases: TGCAGTGCTAGAGATGAGGCGGGAGGGACTGTAGCTTTCTTT.

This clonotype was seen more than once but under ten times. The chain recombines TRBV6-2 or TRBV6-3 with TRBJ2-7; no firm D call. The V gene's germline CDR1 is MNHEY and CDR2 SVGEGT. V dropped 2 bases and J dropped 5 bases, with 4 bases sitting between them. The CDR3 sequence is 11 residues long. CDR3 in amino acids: CASSYGHEQYF. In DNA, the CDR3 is TGTGCCAGCAGTTACGGCCACGAGCAGTACTTC.

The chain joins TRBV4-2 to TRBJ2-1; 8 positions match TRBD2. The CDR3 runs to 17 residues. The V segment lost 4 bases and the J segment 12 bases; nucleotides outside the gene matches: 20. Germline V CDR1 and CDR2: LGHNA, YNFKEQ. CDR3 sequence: CASSRQAVGWNRGGQFF. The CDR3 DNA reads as TGTGCCAGCAGCCGTCAGGCCGTGGGCTGGAACCGGGGGGGGCAGTTCTTC.

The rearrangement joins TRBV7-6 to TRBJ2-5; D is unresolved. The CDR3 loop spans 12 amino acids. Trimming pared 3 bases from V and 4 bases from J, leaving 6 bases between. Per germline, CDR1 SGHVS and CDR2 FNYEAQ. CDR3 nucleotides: TGTGCCAGCAGCTTTTTCGGAGAGACCCAGTACTTC. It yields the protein CASSFFGETQYF.

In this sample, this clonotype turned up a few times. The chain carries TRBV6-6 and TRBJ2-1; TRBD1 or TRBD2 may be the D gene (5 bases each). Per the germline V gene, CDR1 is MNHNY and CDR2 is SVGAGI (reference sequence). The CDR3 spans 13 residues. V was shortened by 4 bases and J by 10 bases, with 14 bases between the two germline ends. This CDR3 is CASSSQSGHEQFF. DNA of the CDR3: TGTGCCAGCAGTTCCCAATCGGGGCACGAGCAGTTCTTC.

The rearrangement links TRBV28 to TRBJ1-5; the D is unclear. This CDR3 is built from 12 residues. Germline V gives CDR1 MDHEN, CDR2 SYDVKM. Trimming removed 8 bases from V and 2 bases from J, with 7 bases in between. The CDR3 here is CASVLGNQPQHF. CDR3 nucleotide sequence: TGTGCCAGCGTTCTTGGCAATCAGCCCCAGCATTTT.

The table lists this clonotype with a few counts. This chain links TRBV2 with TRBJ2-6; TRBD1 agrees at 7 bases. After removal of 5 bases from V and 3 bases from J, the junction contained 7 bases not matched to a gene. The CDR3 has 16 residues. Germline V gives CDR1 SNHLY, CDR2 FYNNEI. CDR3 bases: TGTGCCAGCAGTCCTACAGGGGTGTTTGGGGCCAACGTCCTGACTTTC. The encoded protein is CASSPTGVFGANVLTF.

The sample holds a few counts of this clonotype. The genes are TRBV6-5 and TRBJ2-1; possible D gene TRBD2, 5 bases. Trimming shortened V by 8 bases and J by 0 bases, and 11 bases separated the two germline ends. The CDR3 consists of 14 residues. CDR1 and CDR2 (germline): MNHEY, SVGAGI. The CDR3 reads CASCTSDSYNEQFF. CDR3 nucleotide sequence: TGTGCCAGCTGTACTAGTGACTCCTACAATGAGCAGTTCTTC.

The CDR3 here is CASSEAGGRDEQYF. The CDR3 coding sequence is TGTGCCAGCAGTGAAGCGGGGGGGCGGGACGAGCAGTACTTC. The chain couples TRBV2 to TRBJ2-7, with D possibly being TRBD2 (7 bases). Germline V gives CDR1 SNHLY, CDR2 FYNNEI. The CDR3 loop spans 14 amino acids. V lost 0 bases and J 5 bases, leaving 11 bases between the germline ends.

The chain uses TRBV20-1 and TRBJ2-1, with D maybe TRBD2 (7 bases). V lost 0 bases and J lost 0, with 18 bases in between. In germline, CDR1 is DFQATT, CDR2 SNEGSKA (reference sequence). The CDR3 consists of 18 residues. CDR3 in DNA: TGCAGTGCTAGAGATAAGTTGCGGGGGCTCAGCTCCTACAATGAGCAGTTCTTC. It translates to CSARDKLRGLSSYNEQFF.

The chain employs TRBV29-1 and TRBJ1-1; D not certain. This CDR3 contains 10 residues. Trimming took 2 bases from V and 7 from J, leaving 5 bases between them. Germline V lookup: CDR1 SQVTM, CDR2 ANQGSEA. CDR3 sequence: CSVEHSEAFF. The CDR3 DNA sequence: TGCAGCGTTGAACACAGTGAAGCTTTCTTT.

The CDR3 DNA is TGTGCCAGCAGCCGAAAAGAGAACACTGAAGCTTTCTTT. Translated, it gives CASSRKENTEAFF. The rearrangement joins TRBV7-9 to TRBJ1-1; D remains ambiguous. V was trimmed by 5 bases and J by 1 base, leaving 8 bases between them. CDR1 SEHNR and CDR2 FQNEAQ come from the germline V gene (reference sequence). The CDR3 runs 13 residues.

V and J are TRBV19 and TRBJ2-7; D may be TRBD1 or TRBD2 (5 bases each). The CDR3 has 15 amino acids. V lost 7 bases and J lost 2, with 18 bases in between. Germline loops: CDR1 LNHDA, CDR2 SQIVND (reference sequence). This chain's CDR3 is CASTPSRDGTYEQYF. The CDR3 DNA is TGTGCCAGTACTCCTTCCCGGGACGGGACCTACGAGCAGTACTTC. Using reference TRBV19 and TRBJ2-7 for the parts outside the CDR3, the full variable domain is DGGITQSPKYLFRKEGQNVTLSCEQNLNHDAMYWYRQDPGQGLRLIYYSQIVNDFQKGDIAEGYSVSREKKESFPLTVTSAQKNPTAFYLCASTPSRDGTYEQYFGPGTRLTVT.

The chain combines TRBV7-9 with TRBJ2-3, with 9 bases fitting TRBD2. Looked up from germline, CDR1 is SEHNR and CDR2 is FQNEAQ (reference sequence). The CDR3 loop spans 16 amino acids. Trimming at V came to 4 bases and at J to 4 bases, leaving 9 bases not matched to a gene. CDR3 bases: TGTGCCAGCAGCTCCTTCACTAGCGGGCCCCCAGATACGCAGTATTTT. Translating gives CASSSFTSGPPDTQYF.

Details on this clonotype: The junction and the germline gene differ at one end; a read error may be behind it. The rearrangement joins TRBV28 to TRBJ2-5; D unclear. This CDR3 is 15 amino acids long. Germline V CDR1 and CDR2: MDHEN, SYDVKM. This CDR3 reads CANSSGGLEIETQYF. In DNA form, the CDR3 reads TGTGCCAACAGTTCAGGTGGCCTGGAGATAGAGACCCAGTACTTC.

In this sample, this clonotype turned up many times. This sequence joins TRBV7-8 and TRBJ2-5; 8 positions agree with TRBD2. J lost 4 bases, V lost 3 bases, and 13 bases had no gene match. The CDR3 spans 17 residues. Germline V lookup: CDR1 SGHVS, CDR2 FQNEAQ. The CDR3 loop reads CASSFSSAGAWGETQYF. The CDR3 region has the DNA TGTGCCAGCAGCTTCTCCTCAGCGGGGGCTTGGGGAGAGACCCAGTACTTC.

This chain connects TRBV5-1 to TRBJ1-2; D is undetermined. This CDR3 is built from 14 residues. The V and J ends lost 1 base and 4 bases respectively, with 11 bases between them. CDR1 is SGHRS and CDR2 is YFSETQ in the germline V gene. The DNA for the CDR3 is TGCGCCAGCAGCTTGAGCCCGTTTATCTATGGCTACACCTTC. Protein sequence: CASSLSPFIYGYTF.